Detailed here is one T cell receptor beta chain. Its antigen target is currently unknown. Nothing much larger sits one base from this clone, and base qualities are not available. Taken from cysteine to phenylalanine, the CDR3 has 14 residues. Only the CDR3 region is kept as DNA, spanning 42 bases read in frame from base 1. V loses 2 bases of germline sequence and J loses 8 bases, and the interval between the two ends is 10 bases. The germline V gene yields SGHAT for CDR1 and FQNNGV for CDR2. This sample is part of a study of T cell responses to AZD1222 COVID-19 vaccine (dated by TCRdb to 2020 to 2023). In terms of the full investigation: AZD1222 recipients whose second dose came at about 4 weeks and those whose second dose came at about 12 weeks were combined into one group, since spike-specific TCR depth and breadth did not differ between the two schedules. Enrollment into the trials was organized by age into subgroups of 18-55, 56-69 and 70-plus years, and those subgroups contained around 150, 28 and 57 TCR-sequenced participants, respectively. TCR sequencing covered 230 or so trial participants: nearly 210 given two doses of AZD1222 and about 26 given two doses of MenACWY control vaccine.

The CDR3 regions of human TCRbeta chains were analyzed by immunosequencing. The authors' pipeline ran thus. TCRs in the repertoires were matched against a reference library of SARS-CoV-2-specific TCRs that had been generated with the MIRA antigen-specificity platform. Breadth was defined as the fraction of unique TCRs that were SARS-CoV-2-associated, and depth was defined as the fraction of total T cells that were SARS-CoV-2-associated. Each spike-specific TCR was assigned to its reactive spike region and to a CD4 or CD8 class using the MIRA data. Log10-transformed breadth and depth values were compared by one-way ANOVA with Sidak's multiple comparisons tests. The source is immuneACCESS, and TCRdb retained only in-frame sequences with V and J called. Part of the clones is not carried over; for the studies checked, unresolved V genes explain less than half of this, and the remainder is unexplained. The V and J calls and clone size come from that table; D and trimming were worked out from the DNA. The sample records 140,000 to 150,000 clones, around 90% of which are singletons. Together, the top ten hold approximately 1.7% of the sample.

The full study reports these points: Because no day 14 peak-response samples were available, repertoires were characterized only after the peak T cell response. In the small 56-69-year group, the increase in depth fell short of significance, most likely because of low power. CD4 TCRs associated with the vaccine covered the entire spike protein, and the dominant responses were in regions 160-218 and 743-854. Conclusions about previously exposed vaccinees are limited, since just a handful of AZD1222 recipients were seropositive for SARS-CoV-2 at baseline. A significant rise in spike-specific TCR breadth and depth was observed after two AZD1222 doses relative to day 0 and relative to MenACWY recipients. Participants were mostly white British, with more females than males. The authors suggested clonal diversity may have been underestimated. Reportedly, close to half of the unique spike-specific TCRs recognized epitopes lying outside the regions that are mutated in the B.1.351 and B.1.1.7 variants.

The time point label of this sample denotes: baseline before first vaccination. The vaccinee samples were drawn from two UK trials, COV001 and COV002, one of which was a single-blind randomized controlled phase 2/3 trial testing AZD1222 (ChAdOx1 nCoV-19) in healthy adults. For TCRbeta chain sequencing, PBMC samples from trial participants were taken at day 0 and at day 28 after the second dose. The receptor was derived from an adult in good health. Sequences were derived from peripheral blood, sampled on day 0 of AZD1222 vaccination. The rearrangement joined TRBV11-2 to TRBJ1-6, with the D gene not clear enough to name. The DNA reads as follows: TGTGCCAGCAGCTTAAGGCCCCTTTATTCACCCCTCCACTTT. It codes for CASSLRPLYSPLHF.